These T cell receptor beta chains were read from a single sample in a study of blood T cell repertoires in COVID-19. Measured with immunoSEQ multiplex PCR; TCRdb has only the in-frame clones, and not every one. The repertoire holds 100,000 or so clones, over 80% seen once, with over 5.5% in the top ten. Sequenced material: peripheral blood. These receptors originate from a man aged 50 to 60 with active COVID-19. Both conserved end residues are part of each CDR3. A D gene is named only where the DNA matches it firmly. For some rows the clone size is stated as once, few or many, or as a class when expanded; others skip it.

-,TRBJ2-3,TRBV19,16,-,CASSIGPRQGTDTQYF,TGTGCCAGTAGTATAGGGCCTCGGCAGGGAACAGATACGCAGTATTTT
TRBD1,TRBJ1-6,TRBV28,17,-,CASSGTGGIGHNSPLHF,TGTGCCAGCTCTGGGACAGGGGGTATCGGTCATAATTCACCCCTCCACTTT
-,TRBJ2-5,TRBV4-1,17,-,CASSPAPPGVSGETQYF,TGCGCCAGCAGCCCCGCCCCCCCAGGGGTCAGTGGGGAGACCCAGTACTTC
TRBD1,TRBJ2-7,TRBV19,16,-,CASSRVTGTGFNEQYF,TGTGCCAGTAGTAGAGTTACCGGGACAGGGTTCAACGAGCAGTACTTC
-,TRBJ1-2,TRBV19,12,-,CASIGGTYGYTF,TGTGCCAGTATTGGGGGGACCTATGGCTACACCTTC
TRBD2,TRBJ2-3,TRBV5-1,14,-,CASSLGREYDTQYF,TGCGCCAGCAGCTTGGGGCGGGAGTACGATACGCAGTATTTT
TRBD1,TRBJ2-1,TRBV5-8,17,-,CASSLLTGRKSYNEQFF,TGTGCCAGCAGCTTGCTGACAGGGCGTAAATCCTACAATGAGCAGTTCTTC
-,TRBJ1-1,TRBV28,16,-,CASSLRRGQSGTEAFF,TGTGCCAGCAGTTTAAGGCGCGGACAGTCCGGCACTGAAGCTTTCTTT
-,TRBJ2-5,TRBV19,13,-,CASSRRTQETQYF,TGTGCCAGTAGCCGGCGGACACAAGAGACCCAGTACTTC
TRBD1,TRBJ2-2,TRBV28,15,-,CASSSQGAWTGELFF,TGTGCCAGCAGTTCCCAGGGGGCTTGGACCGGGGAGCTGTTTTTT
-,TRBJ1-5,TRBV19,15,-,CASSIAGYSNQPQHF,TGTGCCAGTAGTATCGCCGGTTATAGCAATCAGCCCCAGCATTTT
-,TRBJ1-5,TRBV19,16,-,CASSIVSGNSNQPQHF,TGTGCCAGTAGTATCGTTAGCGGTAATAGCAATCAGCCCCAGCATTTT
TRBD2,TRBJ2-2,TRBV5-5,15,-,CASSPRTSPTGELFF,TGTGCCAGCAGCCCTCGGACTAGCCCCACCGGGGAGCTGTTTTTT
-,TRBJ2-3,TRBV27,17,-,CASTFLSGSHRIDTQYF,TGTGCCAGCACCTTCCTTAGCGGTTCTCATAGGATAGATACGCAGTATTTT
-,TRBJ1-3,TRBV5-1,16,-,CASSFRPGGSGNTIYF,TGCGCCAGCAGCTTCCGACCGGGAGGCTCTGGAAACACCATATATTTT
-,TRBJ2-7,TRBV27,14,-,CASTPPANPYEQYF,TGTGCCAGTACCCCCCCTGCGAACCCCTACGAGCAGTACTTC
-,TRBJ2-2,TRBV7-7,16,-,CASSLAPGSATGELFF,TGTGCCAGCAGCTTAGCGCCAGGATCGGCCACCGGGGAGCTGTTTTTT
TRBD2,TRBJ2-1,TRBV2,17,-,CASSAVGAGGPNNEQFF,TGTGCCAGCAGCGCCGTGGGAGCGGGAGGGCCGAACAATGAGCAGTTCTTC
-,TRBJ1-4,TRBV2,13,once,CASRKEVNEKLFF,TGTGCCAGCCGCAAGGAGGTGAATGAAAAACTGTTTTTT
TRBD2,TRBJ2-7,TRBV3-1/TRBV3-2,13,once,CASSQDLRRETYF,TGTGCCAGCAGCCAAGATCTAAGGCGGGAGACGTACTTC
TRBD2,TRBJ2-7,TRBV27,13,-,CASKREASYEQYF,TGTGCCAGTAAGCGGGAGGCCTCCTACGAGCAGTACTTC
-,TRBJ1-1,TRBV27,16,-,CASSRYSSGVRGEAFF,TGTGCCAGCAGTCGATACTCCTCAGGGGTTCGCGGTGAAGCTTTCTTT
-,TRBJ1-1,TRBV28,15,-,CASSAGDAQPYEAFF,TGTGCCAGCAGCGCAGGGGACGCGCAACCGTATGAAGCTTTCTTT
-,TRBJ2-1,TRBV19,14,-,CASRQGDNYNEQFF,TGTGCCAGTAGACAGGGTGACAACTACAATGAGCAGTTCTTC
-,TRBJ2-3,TRBV28,14,-,CASSFRVPTDTQYF,TGTGCCAGCAGTTTTCGAGTACCCACAGATACGCAGTATTTT
-,TRBJ2-7,TRBV28,13,-,CASKTGTPYEQYF,TGTGCCAGCAAAACCGGGACACCCTACGAGCAGTACTTC
TRBD2,TRBJ2-1,TRBV24-1,18,-,CATSDTRRTSGRAYEQFF,TGTGCCACCAGTGATACCCGCCGGACTAGCGGGAGGGCCTATGAGCAGTTCTTC
-,TRBJ1-3,TRBV9,16,-,CASSVLYAGSGNTIYF,TGTGCCAGCAGCGTACTCTACGCGGGGTCGGGAAACACCATATATTTT
-,TRBJ1-4,TRBV28,12,-,CASHGGGEKLFF,TGTGCCAGTCACGGGGGGGGTGAAAAACTGTTTTTT
-,TRBJ1-1,TRBV12-3/TRBV12-4,13,-,CASSLERNTEAFF,TGTGCCAGCAGTCTCGAGAGGAACACTGAAGCTTTCTTT
-,TRBJ1-6,TRBV2,11,-,CASSEVPPLHF,TGTGCCAGCAGCGAGGTCCCACCCCTCCACTTT
TRBD1,TRBJ2-1,TRBV30,14,-,CAWSWDRSSYGQFF,TGTGCCTGGAGTTGGGACAGGTCCTCCTATGGGCAGTTCTTC
-,TRBJ2-7,TRBV7-6,18,-,CASSLEVWPLGGSYEQYF,TGTGCCAGCAGCTTAGAAGTTTGGCCCCTGGGGGGCTCCTACGAGCAGTACTTC